This T cell receptor (beta chain) is from a study of a mutant IDH1 vaccine in newly diagnosed glioma. In the study overall: Patients received eight vaccinations in weeks 1, 3, 5, 7, 11, 15, 19, 23. Of the patients given treatment, approximately 62% were male and about 40% were female, and a mean age of around 38 years was recorded.

Of note for this clone: Its target is not known.

Time point reported: week 11, during vaccination. Each vaccine dose was 300 ug of mutant IDH1 20-mer peptide, with topical imiquimod. J lost 5 bases, V lost 4 bases, and 4 bases had no gene match. Germline loops: CDR1 SGHAT, CDR2 FQDESV (reference sequence). This CDR3 is 15 amino acids long. Some clones are missing from TCRdb's copy, which holds only in-frame ones; the method was immunoSEQ multiplex PCR. The sample includes approximately 110,000 clones, approximately 87% of them seen just once. The material sequenced was PBMCs, taken from a glioma patient whose treatment included an IDH1 peptide vaccine. This rearrangement joins TRBV11-1 to TRBJ2-1; TRBD1 aligns across 11 bases. The sequence came from a woman in her forties or fifties with glioma. CDR3 protein: CASSSGTGGNNEQFF. As DNA, the CDR3 is TGTGCCAGCAGCTCAGGGACAGGGGGGAACAATGAGCAGTTCTTC. The full variable domain, rest sourced from reference TRBV11-1 and TRBJ2-1, is EAEVAQSPRYKITEKSQAVAFWCDPISGHATLYWYRQILGQGPELLVQFQDESVVDDSQLPKDRFSAERLKGVDSTLKIQPAELGDSAMYLCASSSGTGGNNEQFFGPGTRLTVL.